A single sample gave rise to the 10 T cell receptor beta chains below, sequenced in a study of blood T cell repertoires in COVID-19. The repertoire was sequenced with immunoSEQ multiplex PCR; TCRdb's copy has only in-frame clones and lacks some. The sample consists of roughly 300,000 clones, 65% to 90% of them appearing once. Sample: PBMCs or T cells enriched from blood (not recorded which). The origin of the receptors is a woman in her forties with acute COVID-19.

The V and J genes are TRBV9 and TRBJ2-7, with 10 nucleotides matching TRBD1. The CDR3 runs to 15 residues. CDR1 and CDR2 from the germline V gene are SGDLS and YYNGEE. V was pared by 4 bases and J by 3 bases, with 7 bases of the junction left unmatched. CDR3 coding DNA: TGTGCCAGCAGCCAGGGACAGGGGTGGGTCTACGAGCAGTACTTC. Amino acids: CASSQGQGWVYEQYF. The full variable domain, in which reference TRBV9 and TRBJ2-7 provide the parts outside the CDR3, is DSGVTQTPKHLITATGQRVTLRCSPRSGDLSVYWYQQSLDQGLQFLIQYYNGEERAKGNILERFSAQQFPDLHSELNLSSLELGDSALYFCASSQGQGWVYEQYFGPGTRLTVT.

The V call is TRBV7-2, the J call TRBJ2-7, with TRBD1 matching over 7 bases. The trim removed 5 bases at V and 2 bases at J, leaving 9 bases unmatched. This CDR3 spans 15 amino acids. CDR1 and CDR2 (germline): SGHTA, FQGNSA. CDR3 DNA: TGTGCCAGCAGCCCAGATGGACAGGTTACCTACGAGCAGTACTTC. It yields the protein CASSPDGQVTYEQYF.

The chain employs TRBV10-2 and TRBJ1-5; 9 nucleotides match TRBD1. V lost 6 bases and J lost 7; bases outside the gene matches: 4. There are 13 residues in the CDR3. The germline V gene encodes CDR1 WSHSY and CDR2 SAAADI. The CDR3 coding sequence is TGCGCCAGCAGACAGGGGGCGGAACAGCCCCAGCATTTT. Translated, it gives CASRQGAEQPQHF.

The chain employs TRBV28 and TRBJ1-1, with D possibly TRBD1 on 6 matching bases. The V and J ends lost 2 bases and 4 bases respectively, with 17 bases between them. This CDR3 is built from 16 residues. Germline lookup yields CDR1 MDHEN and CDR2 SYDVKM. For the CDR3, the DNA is TGTGCCAGCAGTTTACCAGGGGTTGCGAGTACCACTGAAGCTTTCTTT. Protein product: CASSLPGVASTTEAFF. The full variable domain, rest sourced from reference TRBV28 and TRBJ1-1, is DVKVTQSSRYLVKRTGEKVFLECVQDMDHENMFWYRQDPGLGLRLIYFSYDVKMKEKGDIPEGYSVSREKKERFSLILESASTNQTSMYLCASSLPGVASTTEAFFGQGTRLTVV.

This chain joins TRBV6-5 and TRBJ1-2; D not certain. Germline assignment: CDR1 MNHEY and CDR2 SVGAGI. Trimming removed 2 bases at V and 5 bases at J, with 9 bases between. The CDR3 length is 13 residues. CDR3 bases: TGTGCCAGCAGTTACGGCCAACGTTATGGCTACACCTTC. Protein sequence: CASSYGQRYGYTF.

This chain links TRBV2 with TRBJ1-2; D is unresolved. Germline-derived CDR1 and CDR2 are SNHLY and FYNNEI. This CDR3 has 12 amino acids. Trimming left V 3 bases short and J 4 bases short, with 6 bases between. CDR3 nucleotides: TGTGCCAGCAGTGACGAGGGCTATGGCTACACCTTC. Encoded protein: CASSDEGYGYTF.

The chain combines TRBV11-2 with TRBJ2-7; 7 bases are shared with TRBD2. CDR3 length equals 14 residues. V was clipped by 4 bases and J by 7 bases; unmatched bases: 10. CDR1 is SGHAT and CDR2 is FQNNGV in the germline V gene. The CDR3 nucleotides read TGTGCCAGCAGCTCCGACGGGGGGAAGGGGGAGCAGTACTTC. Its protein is CASSSDGGKGEQYF.

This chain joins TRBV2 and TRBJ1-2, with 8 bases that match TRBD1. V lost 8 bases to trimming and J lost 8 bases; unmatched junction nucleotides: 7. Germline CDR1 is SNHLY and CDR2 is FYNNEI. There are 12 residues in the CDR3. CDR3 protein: CASSWTGQGYTF. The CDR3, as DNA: TGTGCCAGCTCATGGACAGGGCAAGGCTACACCTTC. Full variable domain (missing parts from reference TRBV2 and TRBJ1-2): EPEVTQTPSHQVTQMGQEVILRCVPISNHLYFYWYRQILGQKVEFLVSFYNNEISEKSEIFDDQFSVERPDGSNFTLKIRSTKLEDSAMYFCASSWTGQGYTFGSGTRLTVV.

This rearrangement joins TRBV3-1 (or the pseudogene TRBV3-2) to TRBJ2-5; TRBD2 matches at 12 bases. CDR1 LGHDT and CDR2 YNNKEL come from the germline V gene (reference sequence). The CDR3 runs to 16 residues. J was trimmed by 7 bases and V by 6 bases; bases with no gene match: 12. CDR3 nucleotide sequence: TGTGCCAGCAGTTCTACTAGCGGGGGGCCGCGGGGGACCCAGTACTTC. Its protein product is CASSSTSGGPRGTQYF.

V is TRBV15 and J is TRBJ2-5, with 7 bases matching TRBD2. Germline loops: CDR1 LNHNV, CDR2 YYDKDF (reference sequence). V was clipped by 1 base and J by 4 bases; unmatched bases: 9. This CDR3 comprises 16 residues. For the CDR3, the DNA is TGTGCCACCAGCAGAGGAACTGGCGGGAGCGGAGAGACCCAGTACTTC. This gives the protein CATSRGTGGSGETQYF.